This T cell receptor (beta chain) was profiled in a study of Ad26.COV2.S vaccination and SARS-CoV-2 variants. Profiling relied on immunoSEQ multiplex PCR, and the TCRdb table lists in-frame clones only, not all of them. The table shows about 420,000 clones, with around 89% occurring only once. CDR3 length equals 13 residues. V lost 1 base to trimming and J lost 3 bases, with 6 bases between them. Indicated treatment: around 19 received Ad26.COV2.S at low or high dose, single or two shots; several received placebo; per-sample allocation not given. Following the first vaccine or placebo injection, samples were taken on day 63. With respect to this clone: Other DNA sequences within the sample encode an identical CDR3.

The J gene is TRBJ1-1, the V gene TRBV12-3 or TRBV12-4, with D unresolved. The sequencing used peripheral blood, collected in a trial of Ad26.COV2.S vaccine versus placebo. The TCR comes from a person between 18 and 65 years old who received the Ad26.COV2.S COVID-19 vaccine or a placebo. DNA of the CDR3: TGTGCCAGCAGTTTAGGGAGGGACACTGAAGCTTTCTTT. Amino acid sequence: CASSLGRDTEAFF.